The 5 T cell receptor beta chains reported below all come from one sample, sequenced in a study of blood T cell repertoires in COVID-19. Only in-frame clones appear in the TCRdb table, and some are missing; sequencing was by immunoSEQ multiplex PCR. The data hold over 120,000 clones, with approximately 90% observed a single time. Specimen: peripheral blood. The receptor set was obtained from a man aged 55-75 years with active or convalescent COVID-19.

This sequence joins TRBV2 and TRBJ2-3, with TRBD2 matching over 11 bases. Trimming at V came to 1 base and at J to 2 bases, leaving 2 bases not matched to a gene. CDR3 length equals 16 residues. Germline values: CDR1 SNHLY, CDR2 FYNNEI. The CDR3 loop reads CASSEGLAGITDTQYF. The CDR3 DNA reads as TGTGCCAGCAGTGAAGGACTAGCGGGGATCACAGATACGCAGTATTTT.

The gene calls are TRBV10-3 and TRBJ1-1, with a tentative D call TRBD1 (6 bases). The length of the CDR3 is 14 residues. The V end was cut by 3 bases, the J end by 0 bases, with 8 bases between. Germline V gene sequence: CDR1 ENHRY, CDR2 SYGVKD. The CDR3 nucleotides are TGTGCCATCAGTGACGGACAGTTGAACACTGAAGCTTTCTTT. Encoded protein: CAISDGQLNTEAFF.

The chain couples TRBV4-3 to TRBJ1-1; 9 bases match TRBD1. V lost 6 bases to trimming and J lost 4 bases; unmatched junction nucleotides: 9. The CDR3 length is 15 residues. Germline V gene sequence: CDR1 LGHNA, CDR2 YSLEER. CDR3 sequence (DNA): TGCGCCAGCAGTCAGGAGGACAGGGGTAGCACTGAAGCTTTCTTT. This encodes CASSQEDRGSTEAFF.

This chain links TRBV18 with TRBJ2-7, with D unresolved. The germline V gene encodes CDR1 KGHSH and CDR2 LQKENI. The CDR3 extends over 15 amino acids. The germline V and J ends were trimmed by 3 bases and 2 bases, with 14 bases remaining between them. In DNA, the CDR3 is TGTGCCAGCTCACCCTTACAGCTTACCCCCTACGAGCAGTACTTC. It translates to CASSPLQLTPYEQYF.

This chain connects TRBV12-3 or TRBV12-4 to TRBJ2-2; D gene ambiguous. The CDR3 contains 11 residues. The V end was cut by 5 bases, the J end by 12 bases, with 10 bases between. CDR3 sequence reads: CASSMSIQLFF. Here the CDR3 DNA reads TGTGCCAGCAGTATGAGTATTCAGCTGTTTTTT.